This T cell receptor (beta chain) appears in the sequencing data of a study of neurological immune-mediated disorders. Study in general: Multiple sclerosis patients numbered around 35, of whom some 31 were relapsing-remitting and 3 secondary progressive.

From germline, CDR1 is SEHNR and CDR2 FQNEAQ (reference sequence). V lost 5 bases to trimming and J lost 5 bases; unmatched junction nucleotides: 9. CDR3 length equals 15 residues. 5'RACE with 10-nucleotide random UMIs generated the cDNA. TCRdb redid the calling of the 5' RACE reads with MiXCR, one entry per CDR3 protein. Of approximately 100,000 distinct CDR3 sequences listed, roughly 4% are singletons. This clonotype came up many times. Its cognate antigen is unknown. Study conclusions and caveats: The study found the most TCR clonal expansion in HTLV-1-associated myelopathy and the least in multiple sclerosis, below healthy controls. A possible signature appeared as one related-CDR3 cluster, in which phylogenetic grouping placed the repertoires of 18 of 34 multiple sclerosis patients.

The sequence derives from a woman aged 18-30 years with multiple sclerosis. The genes are TRBV7-9 and TRBJ2-1; 7 bases match TRBD2. The specimen sequenced was PBMCs. The CDR3 protein is CASSKPGTINNEQFF. CDR3 bases: TGTGCCAGCAGCAAACCCGGGACTATCAACAATGAGCAGTTCTTC.